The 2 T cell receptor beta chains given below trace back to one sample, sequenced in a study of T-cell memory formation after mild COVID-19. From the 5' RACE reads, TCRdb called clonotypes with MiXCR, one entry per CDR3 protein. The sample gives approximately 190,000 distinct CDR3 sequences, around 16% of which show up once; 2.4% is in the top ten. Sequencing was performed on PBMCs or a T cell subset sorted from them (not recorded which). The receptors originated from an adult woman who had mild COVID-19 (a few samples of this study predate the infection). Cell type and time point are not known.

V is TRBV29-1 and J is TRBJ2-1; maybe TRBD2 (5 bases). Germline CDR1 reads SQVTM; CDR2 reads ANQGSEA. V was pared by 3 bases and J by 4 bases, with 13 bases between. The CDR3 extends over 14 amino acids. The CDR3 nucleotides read TGCAGCGTTGAGTCCCCGGGGATATACAATGAGCAGTTCTTC. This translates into CSVESPGIYNEQFF.

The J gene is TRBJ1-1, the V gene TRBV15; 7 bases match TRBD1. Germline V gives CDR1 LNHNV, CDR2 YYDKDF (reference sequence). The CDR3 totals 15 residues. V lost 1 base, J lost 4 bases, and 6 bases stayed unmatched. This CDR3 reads CATSRGSGGITEAFF. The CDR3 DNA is TGTGCCACCAGCAGAGGATCAGGGGGGATCACTGAAGCTTTCTTT.